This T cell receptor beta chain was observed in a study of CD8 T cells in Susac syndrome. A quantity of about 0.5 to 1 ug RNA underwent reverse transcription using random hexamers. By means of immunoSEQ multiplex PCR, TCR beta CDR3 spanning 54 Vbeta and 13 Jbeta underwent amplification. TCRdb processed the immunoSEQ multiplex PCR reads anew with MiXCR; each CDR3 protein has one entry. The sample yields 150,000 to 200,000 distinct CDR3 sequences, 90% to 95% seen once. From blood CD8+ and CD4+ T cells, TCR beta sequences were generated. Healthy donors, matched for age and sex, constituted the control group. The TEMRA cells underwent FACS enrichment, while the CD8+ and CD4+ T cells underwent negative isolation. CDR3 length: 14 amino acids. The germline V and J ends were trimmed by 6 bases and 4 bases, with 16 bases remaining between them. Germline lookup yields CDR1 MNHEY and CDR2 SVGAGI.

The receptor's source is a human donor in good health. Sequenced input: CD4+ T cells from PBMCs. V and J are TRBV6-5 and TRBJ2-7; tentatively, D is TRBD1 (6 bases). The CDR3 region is CASSYRDTLYEQYF. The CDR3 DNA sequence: TGTGCCAGCAGCTATCGGGACACACTTTACGAGCAGTACTTC.